This T cell receptor beta chain was recovered during a study of pediatric ulcerative colitis. Each sample received Survey-level depth of up to 500,000 reads. The repertoire was sequenced with immunoSEQ multiplex PCR; TCRdb's copy has only in-frame clones and lacks some. The table records about 36,000 clones, approximately 82% of them present only once. The CDR3 loop spans 12 amino acids. Germline CDR1 SGHVS, CDR2 FQNEAQ. The V end lost 1 base, the J end lost 10 bases, and 10 bases lay between the germline ends. The receptor was isolated from a girl under 18 with moderate ulcerative colitis. The source material was blood. This chain connects TRBV7-8 to TRBJ1-1; no clear D. This CDR3 reads CASSLGGGLAFF. The CDR3 DNA follows: TGTGCCAGCAGCTTAGGGGGAGGGCTAGCTTTCTTT.